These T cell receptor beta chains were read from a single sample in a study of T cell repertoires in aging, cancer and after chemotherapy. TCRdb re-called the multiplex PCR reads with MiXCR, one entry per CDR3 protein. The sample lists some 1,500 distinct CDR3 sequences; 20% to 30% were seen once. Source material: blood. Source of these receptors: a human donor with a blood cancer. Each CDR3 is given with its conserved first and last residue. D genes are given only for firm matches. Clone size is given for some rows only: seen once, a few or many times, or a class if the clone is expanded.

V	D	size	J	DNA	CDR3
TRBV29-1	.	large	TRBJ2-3	TGCAGCGTAAATGGCGGGGTGGGGGCAGATACGCAGTATTTT	CSVNGGVGADTQYF
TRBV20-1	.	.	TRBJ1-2	TGCAGTGCTAGAGATGAAGGGGGGCCTACTGTTGGCTACACCTTC	CSARDEGGPTVGYTF
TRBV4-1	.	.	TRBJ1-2	TGCGCCAGCAGCCATGAAGGCCCAGCCGATGGCTACACCTTC	CASSHEGPADGYTF
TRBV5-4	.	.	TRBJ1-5	TGTGCCAGCAGCTTTGGTGGGACATCGGGTCAGCCCCAGCATTTT	CASSFGGTSGQPQHF
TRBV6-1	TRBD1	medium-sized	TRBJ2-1	TGTGCCAGCAGTGAAGAAATGGGACAGGGGGCAAATGAGCAGTTCTTC	CASSEEMGQGANEQFF
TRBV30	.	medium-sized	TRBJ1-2	TGTGCCTGGAGCCGAGGGGCCCCGACGGGCTACACCTTC	CAWSRGAPTGYTF
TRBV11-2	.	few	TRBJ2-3	TGTGCCAGCAGGGAGAACAGGAGAGGGGTGACAGATACGCAGTATTTT	CASRENRRGVTDTQYF
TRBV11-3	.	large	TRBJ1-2	TGTGCCAGCAGCTCTTCCTGGACAGCGAGCTATGGCTACACCTTC	CASSSSWTASYGYTF
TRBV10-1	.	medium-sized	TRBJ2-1	TGCGCCAGCAGTGATCAAAGGGGAAGGGGGAACAATGAGCAGTTCTTC	CASSDQRGRGNNEQFF
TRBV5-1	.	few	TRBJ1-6	TGCGCCAGCAGCCCCGGGACCTCTAATTCACCCCTCCACTTT	CASSPGTSNSPLHF
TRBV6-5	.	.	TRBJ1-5	TGTGCCAGCAGTTACTCGGCAGGGGATCAGCCCCAGCATTTT	CASSYSAGDQPQHF
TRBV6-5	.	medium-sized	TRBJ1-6	TGTGCCAGCAGTTCCCTAACAGGGTTTAGTAATAATTCACCCCTCCACTTT	CASSSLTGFSNNSPLHF
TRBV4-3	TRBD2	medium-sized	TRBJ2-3	TGCGCCAGCAGCCAGGGGGGGGCTAGCGGGGGGAAAGATACGCAGTATTTT	CASSQGGASGGKDTQYF
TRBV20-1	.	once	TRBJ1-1	TGCAGTGCCCCAGGGACACGAACTGAAGCTTTCTTT	CSAPGTRTEAFF
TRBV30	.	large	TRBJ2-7	TGTGCCTGGGGGGAAGCAGACTACGAGCAGTACTTC	CAWGEADYEQYF
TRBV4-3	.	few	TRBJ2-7	TGCGCCAGCAGTCGCGGGACGCTACTCTACGAGCAGTACTTC	CASSRGTLLYEQYF
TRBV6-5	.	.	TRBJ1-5	TGTGCCAGCAGTGAACCCGGGTATAGCAATCAGCCCCAGCATTTT	CASSEPGYSNQPQHF
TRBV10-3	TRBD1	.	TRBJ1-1	TGTGCCATCAGAGGACAGGGGCGGCCCACTGAAGCTTTCTTT	CAIRGQGRPTEAFF
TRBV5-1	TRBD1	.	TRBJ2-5	TGCGCCAGCAGCTTTTTGACAGGGGGCGCGGAGACCCAGTACTTC	CASSFLTGGAETQYF
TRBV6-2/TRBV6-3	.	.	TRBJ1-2	TGTGCCAGCAGTTACCGACGGACGGGGAGTAACTACACCTTC	CASSYRRTGSNYTF
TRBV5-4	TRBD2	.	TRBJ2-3	TGTGCCAGCAGCTCCGGTCGGGGGGGGGCAGATACGCAGTATTTT	CASSSGRGGADTQYF
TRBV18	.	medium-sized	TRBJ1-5	TGTGCCAGCTCACCACGGGGTGAGGGCAATCAGCCCCAGCATTTT	CASSPRGEGNQPQHF
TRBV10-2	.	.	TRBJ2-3	TGCGCCAGCAGTGATTGGAGATACACAGATACGCAGTATTTT	CASSDWRYTDTQYF
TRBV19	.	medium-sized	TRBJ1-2	TGTGCCAGTAGCCAGGGAGAAGGCTATGGCTACACCTTC	CASSQGEGYGYTF